The entry below describes one T cell receptor beta chain. The source of the sample is a study of Ad26.COV2.S vaccination and SARS-CoV-2 variants. Study information: The donor participated in the COV1001 trial, in its Ad26.COV2.S arm. Intramuscularly, Ad26.COV2.S was given either once or twice, 56 days apart.

Trimming removed 1 base from V and 9 bases from J, with 13 bases in between. Germline loops: CDR1 LGHDT, CDR2 YNNKEL (reference sequence). The CDR3 runs to 14 residues. Some clones are missing from TCRdb's copy, which holds only in-frame ones; the method was immunoSEQ multiplex PCR. The data show around 320,000 clones, around four fifths seen once. Regarding treatment: over 15 received Ad26.COV2.S at low or high dose, single or two shots; 5 received placebo; per-sample allocation not given. Material that was analyzed had been drawn on day 63 after the first vaccine or placebo injection. Sequenced here: peripheral blood, sampled in a trial of Ad26.COV2.S vaccine versus placebo. The chain uses TRBV3-1 (or the pseudogene TRBV3-2) and TRBJ1-5; D remains ambiguous. This clonotype was obtained from a person between 18 and 59 years old who received the Ad26.COV2.S COVID-19 vaccine or a placebo. The CDR3 sequence is CASSQVHEGTPQHF. The CDR3, as DNA: TGTGCCAGCAGCCAAGTACACGAGGGCACGCCCCAGCATTTT.